The entry below gives a single TCR beta chain sequence along with its context. This clone showed up just a few times. There is no known antigen for this receptor. No qualities accompany the bases; no much larger clone lies one base away. This record comes from a study of beta chain features in type 1 diabetes (dated by TCRdb to about 2018). Describing the broader study: Mean age, gender distribution, total cell number and subset yield did not differ between patients and healthy donors. A total of roughly 98,000,000 sorted cells were examined across all samples, and RNA yield correlated strongly with the number of cells per subset. The study compared TCRB repertoires of sorted circulating CD4+ T cell subsets between recently diagnosed type 1 diabetes patients and matched healthy donors. Whereas all 28 donors provided naive and central memory subsets, regulatory and stem cell-like memory subsets were isolated from just 8 patients and about 8 healthy donors. Results the study describes overall, beyond this receptor: HLA sub-analyses involved small numbers of individuals, so any influence of HLA type on TCRB rearrangement remained unresolved. In all four CD4+ subsets, TCRB CDR3 length was moderately but significantly shorter in type 1 diabetes patients. Shorter templates might be favored by PCR, yet because patient and control samples were amplified and corrected together, any such skew would affect both groups equally. Fewer insertions and more nucleotide deletions at VDJ recombination sites were observed in patients with type 1 diabetes, implying thymic rearrangement abnormalities. Naive, central memory and regulatory TCRB repertoires appeared more similar among patients than among healthy donors. Sequencing cDNA rather than genomic DNA could over-represent highly expressing activated cells, although activation and CD3 levels did not differ between groups.

Between the V and J ends, shortened by 3 bases and 13 bases respectively, the junction contains 23 bases. Spanning cysteine to phenylalanine, the CDR3 consists of 15 amino acids. The read is trimmed to its CDR3 DNA, 45 bases read in frame from base 1. Sequences SEHNR (CDR1) and FQNEAQ (CDR2) are obtained from the germline V gene (reference sequence). The entire amount of isolated RNA was reverse transcribed using the High Capacity cDNA Reverse Transcription Kit, so the sequenced TCRB transcripts were expressed ones. Naive, central memory and regulatory T cell samples underwent deep immunoSEQ sequencing, averaging roughly 3.4 million total reads per sample. Sorted cells were lysed in RLT buffer, and RNA was extracted using DNase-treated RNeasy Micro or Mini kits according to cell number. Each cell subset was processed separately to prevent cross-contamination, with patient and healthy donor samples processed together. The immunoSEQ multiplex PCR was used to amplify TCRB sequences from cDNA, generating 87-bp fragments that spanned the CDR3 region. Sequencing of the amplicons was performed on the Illumina HiSeq platform. The authors' analysis ran thus. Synthetic template baselines were used to correct PCR bias computationally, reads within Hamming distance 2 were collapsed together, and singletons that could not be merged were discarded. By aligning reads against IMGT, V, D and J genes, CDR3 length, and insertions or deletions at six rearrangement sites were assigned. Within each subset, clonotype counts were normalized to the number of sorted cells before true diversity and Gini coefficients were calculated with the tcR R package. The overlap coefficient, calculated on TCRB nucleotide sequences, was used to quantify repertoire sharing. The source is immuneACCESS, and TCRdb retained only in-frame sequences with V and J called. Part of the clones is not carried over; for the studies checked, unresolved V genes explain less than half of this, and the remainder is unexplained. The V and J calls and the clone size are those of that table, but D and trimming were determined from the DNA. The sample yields about 370,000 clones; around a tenth were counted once. The leading ten clones occupy roughly 0.6% of the sample.

Each donor gave one peripheral blood draw, averaging roughly 100 mL, which was collected into heparinised tubes. A BD FACSAria II was used to sort naive, central memory, regulatory and stem cell-like memory CD4+ T cells with a panel that included CD45RO, CCR7, CD25, CD127, CD95 and CD27. Purity was above 98% for every sorted population. PBMCs were isolated right away by Lymphoprep density gradient centrifugation and were stained directly, without culture. To minimize batch effects, samples were stained and sorted in pairs, one healthy donor with one patient per experiment. Sequencing was done on a sample of central memory CD4+ T cells from blood. This clonotype was sampled from a man aged 25 to 40 with type 1 diabetes. Recombination linked TRBV7-9 to TRBJ2-3; the D gene may be TRBD1 or TRBD2, since each aligns over 5 bases. The base sequence is TGTGCCAGCAGCTTTTCTTACTCAATGGGGCTGGAGGAGTATTTT. Translated, this gives CASSFSYSMGLEEYF. The variable domain in full, with residues beyond the CDR3 obtained from the reference TRBV7-9 and TRBJ2-3 genes, is DTGVSQNPRHKITKRGQNVTFRCDPISEHNRLYWYRQTLGQGPEFLTYFQNEAQLEKSRLLSDRFSAERPKGSFSTLEIQRTEQGDSAMYLCASSFSYSMGLEEYFGPGTRLTVL.